This entry is about one T cell receptor beta chain. Germline-derived CDR1 and CDR2 are SNHLY and FYNNEI. CDR3 length equals 15 residues. V lost 4 bases to trimming and J lost 5 bases, with 12 bases between them. This record comes from a study of cytomegalovirus exposure and HLA in healthy donors. The PCR made use of 60 Vbeta and 13 Jbeta primers. Data came from immunoSEQ multiplex PCR; TCRdb stores just in-frame clones and leaves some out. This sample carries under 85,000 clones, 60% to 80% of them seen once, and the ten largest clones take around a sixth. The V and J genes are TRBV2 and TRBJ1-6, with D perhaps matching TRBD1 (5 bases). This clonotype was obtained from a man aged 40-49 years in good health and CMV-seropositive. Sequenced material: PBMCs. CDR3 in amino acids: CASSGSGQHNSPLHF. The CDR3 bases are TGTGCCAGCAGTGGGTCCGGACAACATAATTCACCCCTCCACTTT.